The rows below give T cell receptor beta chains drawn from one sample of a study of T cells in Graves' hyperthyroidism and ophthalmopathy. One entry per CDR3 protein results from TCRdb running MiXCR on the multiplex PCR reads. The table lists hundreds of thousands of distinct CDR3 sequences, 16% of them singletons. Sequencing input: blood. Receptor source: a woman aged 18-35 years with Graves' hyperthyroidism. Both conserved end residues are part of each CDR3. D genes are given only for firm matches. Rows give clone size only sometimes, using once, few, many, or a class for an expanded clone.

many - TRBJ2-7 TRBV2 TGTGCCAGCAGCCGGGGACCCGCGGGTTACGAGCAGTACTTC CASSRGPAGYEQYF
many TRBD2 TRBJ2-1 TRBV7-9 TGTGCCAGCAACTCAGGGGGACTAGCCTTAAATGAGCAGTTCTTC CASNSGGLALNEQFF
- TRBD1 TRBJ2-7 TRBV6-1 TGTGCCAGCAGTGGCTGGACAGGGCCCTACGAGCAGTACTTC CASSGWTGPYEQYF
once TRBD2 TRBJ2-3 TRBV4-2 TGTGCCAGCAGCCACTCAGGAGTGCGGGAGGGGTACACAGATACGCAGTATTTT CASSHSGVREGYTDTQYF
many - TRBJ2-3 TRBV12-3/TRBV12-4 TGTGCCAGCAGCATCGGGCTGGGCACAGATACGCAGTATTTT CASSIGLGTDTQYF
many TRBD1 TRBJ2-7 TRBV24-1 TGTGCCACCAGCGACACGGGGACAGCACCCTACGAGCAGTACTTC CATSDTGTAPYEQYF
many - TRBJ1-2 TRBV12-3/TRBV12-4 TGTGCCAGCAGTTTAACAGAGAGAGAGGGCTATGGCTACACCTTC CASSLTEREGYGYTF
- - TRBJ2-2 TRBV25-1 TGTGCCAGCAGTGATTGGCAAGGGGGCACCGGGGAGCTGTTTTTT CASSDWQGGTGELFF
few TRBD2 TRBJ2-5 TRBV12-3/TRBV12-4 TGTGCCAGCAGTTTAAACCTAGCGGGAGTCGGGGAGACCCAGTACTTC CASSLNLAGVGETQYF
- TRBD2 TRBJ2-7 TRBV7-9 TGTGCCAGCAGCTTAGTGGGACTAGCGGCCAGCGAGCAGTACTTC CASSLVGLAASEQYF
many - TRBJ2-1 TRBV20-1 TGCAGTGCTAGTGGAGACTCGCAGTTCTTC CSASGDSQFF
many TRBD2 TRBJ2-5 TRBV30 TGTGCCTGGAGTGGGACTAGCGGCCAAGAGACCCAGTACTTC CAWSGTSGQETQYF
many - TRBJ2-5 TRBV11-2 TGTGCCAGCAGCTTACAGGCCCAAGAGACCCAGTACTTC CASSLQAQETQYF
few - TRBJ2-1 TRBV3-1 TGTGCCACCCGTCTTATCATAGCGGCCCTTTACAATGAGCAGTTCTTC CATRLIIAALYNEQFF